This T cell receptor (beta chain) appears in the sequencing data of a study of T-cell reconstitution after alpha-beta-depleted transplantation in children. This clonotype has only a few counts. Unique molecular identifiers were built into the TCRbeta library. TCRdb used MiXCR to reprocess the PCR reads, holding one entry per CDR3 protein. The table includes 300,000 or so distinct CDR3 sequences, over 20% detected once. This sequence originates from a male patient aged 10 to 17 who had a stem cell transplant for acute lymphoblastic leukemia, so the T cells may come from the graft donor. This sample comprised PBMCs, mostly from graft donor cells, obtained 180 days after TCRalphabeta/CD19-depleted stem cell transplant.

DNA of the CDR3: TGTGCCAGCAGTCTCAGGCCTATTCTCACTGAAGCTTTCTTT. It specifies CASSLRPILTEAFF. V gene TRBV5-5 combines with J gene TRBJ1-1, with D hard to call. V was cut by 5 bases and J by 4 bases, with 15 bases left in between. The CDR3 contains 14 residues. Per germline, CDR1 SGHKS and CDR2 YYEKEE (reference sequence). The full variable domain, rest sourced from reference TRBV5-5 and TRBJ1-1, is DAGVTQSPTHLIKTRGQQVTLRCSPISGHKSVSWYQQVLGQGPQFIFQYYEKEERGRGNFPDRFSARQFPNYSSELNVNALLLGDSALYLCASSLRPILTEAFFGQGTRLTVV.